Sequencing of this T cell receptor (beta chain) was carried out in a study of cytomegalovirus exposure and HLA in healthy donors. Overall study results and limits: As a later analysis showed, a missense DCLRE1C variant was linked to trimming of TCR beta V- and J-genes. Within an earlier analysis, most TCR beta V segments proved productive either about 90% or about 30% of the time.

This clone was found once. The antigen is undetermined. The sample contains more than one DNA sequence encoding this CDR3. Amplification used 60 Vbeta primers and 13 Jbeta primers. TCRdb's copy holds only in-frame clones and misses some; the assay was immunoSEQ multiplex PCR. The table includes approximately 150,000 clones, approximately 80% detected once. The sequenced sample was PBMCs. The sequence derives from a man aged 30 to 39 in good health and CMV-seropositive.

The CDR3 DNA reads TGTGCCAGCTCACCAACCGGTACAGATACGCAGTATTTT. It translates to CASSPTGTDTQYF. The V gene is TRBV18, the J gene TRBJ2-3; D unclear. The CDR3 extends over 13 amino acids. Per the germline V gene, CDR1 is KGHSH and CDR2 is LQKENI. V lost 2 bases and J 3 bases, leaving 6 bases between the germline ends.